The 21 T cell receptor beta chains listed next were all sequenced from one sample in a study of neurological immune-mediated disorders. Using its own MiXCR run on the 5' RACE reads, TCRdb lists one record per CDR3 protein. The repertoire holds approximately 47,000 distinct CDR3 sequences, more than 9.5% seen once, with approximately 10% in the top ten. Time point here: longitudinal time-point 3. The specimen was PBMCs. Receptors were obtained from a male donor with HTLV-1-associated myelopathy (HAM/TSP).

This clonotype was counted at least ten times. The chain recombines TRBV20-1 with TRBJ2-1; 12 positions agree with TRBD2. The CDR3 is 15 residues long. The germline V gene has CDR1 DFQATT and CDR2 SNEGSKA (reference sequence). V shed 3 bases, J shed 5 bases, and the junction held 5 bases outside the gene matches. The CDR3 reads CSARGTSGLHNEQFF. Here the CDR3 DNA reads TGCAGTGCTAGGGGGACTAGCGGGCTCCACAATGAGCAGTTCTTC.

The chain links TRBV7-9 to TRBJ2-1; D call uncertain. The CDR3 is 13 amino acids. The germline V gene has CDR1 SEHNR and CDR2 FQNEAQ (reference sequence). V lost 5 bases and J 7 bases, leaving 12 bases between the germline ends. The CDR3 reads CASSPNRRNEQFF. The CDR3 DNA reads as TGTGCCAGCAGCCCAAACCGGAGAAATGAGCAGTTCTTC.

This clonotype was recorded many times. V and J are TRBV10-3 and TRBJ2-2; perhaps D is TRBD1 or TRBD2 (7 bases each). V lost 8 bases, J lost 5 bases, and 15 bases lay in between. CDR1 and CDR2 (germline): ENHRY, SYGVKD. The CDR3 length is 14 residues. In DNA, the CDR3 is TGTGCCATCGCGGGGGACAGCAATACCGGGGAGCTGTTTTTT. Translated: CAIAGDSNTGELFF.

This clonotype was detected ten times or more. The V and J genes are TRBV20-1 and TRBJ2-3; 8 bases are shared with TRBD2. The CDR3 has 15 amino acids. The V gene end was trimmed by 5 bases and the J gene end by 6 bases; junction bases not matched to a gene: 13. Per germline, CDR1 DFQATT and CDR2 SNEGSKA (reference sequence). CDR3 sequence (DNA): TGCAGTGCTGCCGGGGGGGCCCCCGGGGCGGATACGCAGTATTTT. Protein: CSAAGGAPGADTQYF.

This clonotype appeared many times. J is TRBJ1-6 and V is TRBV6-5; D might be TRBD1 (6 bases). The germline V gene encodes CDR1 MNHEY and CDR2 SVGAGI. Trimming removed 7 bases from V and 1 base from J, with 8 bases in between. CDR3 size: 14 residues. The CDR3 loop is CASKGESYNSPLHF. DNA of the CDR3: TGTGCCAGCAAGGGGGAGTCCTATAATTCACCCCTCCACTTT.

The table lists this clonotype with many counts. The rearrangement links TRBV6-5 to TRBJ1-4; 11 bases fit TRBD1. The CDR3 is 14 residues long. Losses at the gene ends were 6 bases for V and 8 bases for J; bases not matched to a gene: 5. Germline CDR1 reads MNHEY; CDR2 reads SVGAGI. The CDR3 here is CASRGTGGVEKLFF. The CDR3 coding sequence is TGTGCCAGCAGGGGGACAGGGGGAGTGGAAAAACTGTTTTTT.

This clonotype was recorded at least ten times. The V call is TRBV4-3, the J call TRBJ1-2, with 8 bases fitting TRBD1. Germline CDR1 is LGHNA and CDR2 is YSLEER. The CDR3 has 16 amino acids. Losses at the gene ends were 2 bases for V and 2 bases for J; bases not matched to a gene: 7. DNA for the CDR3: TGCGCCAGCAGCCAACCACCAGGGGGCCAAAACTATGGCTACACCTTC. As protein: CASSQPPGGQNYGYTF.

This clonotype was counted many times. Relative to the germline gene, one junction end is altered; a read error may explain this. This chain links TRBV9 with TRBJ1-4; TRBD1 might be the D (5 bases). The germline gives CDR1 SGDLS, CDR2 YYNGEE. There are 15 residues in the CDR3. The CDR3 DNA reads as TGTGCCAGCAGCCCGAGGGGCAGGGTCTATGAAGAACTGTTTTTT. Residues: CASSPRGRVYEELFF.

This clonotype was counted a few times. This chain joins TRBV6-6 and TRBJ2-5; TRBD2 aligns across 8 bases. Trimming at V came to 6 bases and at J to 1 base, leaving 10 bases not matched to a gene. The CDR3 extends over 16 amino acids. Germline assignment: CDR1 MNHNY and CDR2 SVGAGI (reference sequence). The CDR3 loop reads CASRRGRGAPQETQYF. The CDR3 DNA sequence: TGTGCCAGCAGACGGGGGCGGGGGGCTCCCCAAGAGACCCAGTACTTC.

This clonotype was seen ten or more times. The chain combines TRBV5-1 with TRBJ2-1; 9 bases align to TRBD2. This CDR3 has 16 amino acids. The germline gives CDR1 SGHRS, CDR2 YFSETQ. V lost 1 base and J lost 4; bases outside the gene matches: 6. The CDR3 region is CASSLMAGGLYNEQFF. The CDR3 DNA reads TGCGCCAGCAGCTTGATGGCGGGGGGGCTGTACAATGAGCAGTTCTTC.

This clonotype was seen ten or more times. The chain couples TRBV7-2 to TRBJ2-7; 9 bases match TRBD1. J gave up 2 bases and V 5 bases, and 4 bases lay outside the gene matches. Germline loops: CDR1 SGHTA, CDR2 FQGNSA. The CDR3 runs to 14 residues. The CDR3 bases are TGTGCCAGCAGCCGAGACAGGGGGGCCTACGAGCAGTACTTC. As protein: CASSRDRGAYEQYF. Full variable domain (missing parts from reference TRBV7-2 and TRBJ2-7): GAGVSQSPSNKVTEKGKDVELRCDPISGHTALYWYRQSLGQGLEFLIYFQGNSAPDKSGLPSDRFSAERTGGSVSTLTIQRTQQEDSAVYLCASSRDRGAYEQYFGPGTRLTVT.

This clonotype was counted ten times or more. This chain uses TRBV20-1 with TRBJ1-2; no definite D call. V was pared by 5 bases and J by 2 bases, with 6 bases between. The germline V gene has CDR1 DFQATT and CDR2 SNEGSKA (reference sequence). This CDR3 is 11 amino acids long. In DNA form, the CDR3 reads TGCAGTGCTGGTAACAACTATGGCTACACCTTC. It translates to CSAGNNYGYTF.

Worth noting for this clonotype: A much bigger clone sits one base away, suggesting this may be a read error. V gene TRBV5-1 combines with J gene TRBJ1-5; 10 bases agree with TRBD1. CDR1 is SGHRS, CDR2 YFSETQ, per germline. The CDR3 contains 15 residues. The trim removed 7 bases at V and 6 bases at J, leaving 10 bases unmatched. The CDR3 sequence is CASQHGTGVGQPQHF. In DNA form, the CDR3 reads TGCGCCAGCCAGCACGGGACAGGGGTTGGTCAGCCCCAGCATTTT. Combining the CDR3 with reference TRBV5-1 and TRBJ1-5 gives the whole variable domain KAGVTQTPRYLIKTRGQQVTLSCSPISGHRSVSWYQQTPGQGLQFLFEYFSETQRNKGNFPGRFSGRQFSNSRSEMNVSTLELGDSALYLCASQHGTGVGQPQHFGDGTRLSIL.

This clonotype was detected ten times or more. This chain connects TRBV2 to TRBJ2-3; TRBD2 agrees at 8 bases. V was pared by 8 bases and J by 4 bases, with 14 bases of the junction left unmatched. The CDR3 loop spans 16 amino acids. Germline-derived CDR1 and CDR2 are SNHLY and FYNNEI. The CDR3 is CASVLPPTGGPDTQYF. DNA for the CDR3: TGTGCCAGCGTACTCCCTCCAACGGGGGGGCCAGATACGCAGTATTTT. The variable domain in full, completed from reference TRBV2 and TRBJ2-3, reads EPEVTQTPSHQVTQMGQEVILRCVPISNHLYFYWYRQILGQKVEFLVSFYNNEISEKSEIFDDQFSVERPDGSNFTLKIRSTKLEDSAMYFCASVLPPTGGPDTQYFGPGTRLTVL.

The chain couples TRBV19 to TRBJ2-5; 7 bases map to TRBD1. The CDR3 runs to 14 residues. J was trimmed by 5 bases and V by 2 bases; bases with no gene match: 5. The germline V gene has CDR1 LNHDA and CDR2 SQIVND (reference sequence). The CDR3 sequence is CASSIRTGWETQYF. The CDR3 DNA is TGTGCCAGTAGTATAAGGACAGGCTGGGAGACCCAGTACTTC.

Ten or more counts support this clonotype. The J gene is TRBJ1-1, the V gene TRBV5-1, with D possibly matching TRBD1 (5 bases). V was shortened by 5 bases and J by 5 bases, with 19 bases between the two germline ends. The CDR3 is 15 amino acids. Per the germline V gene, CDR1 is SGHRS and CDR2 is YFSETQ. In DNA form, the CDR3 reads TGCGCCAGCAGATACAGCGGGGGGTCGATTACTGAAGCTTTCTTT. Amino acids: CASRYSGGSITEAFF. The full variable domain, with the rest looked up from reference TRBV5-1 and TRBJ1-1, is KAGVTQTPRYLIKTRGQQVTLSCSPISGHRSVSWYQQTPGQGLQFLFEYFSETQRNKGNFPGRFSGRQFSNSRSEMNVSTLELGDSALYLCASRYSGGSITEAFFGQGTRLTVV.

Note on this clonotype: A clone one base away is much larger, so this may be a read error. The chain uses TRBV11-2 and TRBJ2-2; D gene ambiguous. Germline V gene data show CDR1 as SGHAT and CDR2 as FQNNGV. Trimming pared 5 bases from V and 4 bases from J, leaving 14 bases between. The CDR3 contains 15 residues. CDR3 DNA: TGTGCCAGCAGCCCCGAGTGGGTGGGCACCGGGGAGCTGTTTTTT. It encodes CASSPEWVGTGELFF.

This clonotype was found many times. This chain links TRBV24-1 with TRBJ2-2; 10 bases agree with TRBD2. The CDR3 is 18 residues long. V lost 4 bases to trimming and J lost 0 bases; unmatched junction nucleotides: 7. Germline loops: CDR1 KGHDR, CDR2 SFDVKD. CDR3 sequence reads: CATSEILAGRSNTGELFF. In nucleotides, the CDR3 is TGTGCCACCAGTGAGATACTAGCGGGGAGATCGAACACCGGGGAGCTGTTTTTT.

This clonotype has at least ten counts. This rearrangement joins TRBV5-1 to TRBJ2-5, with TRBD1 as a possible D gene (6 bases). Germline V gene data show CDR1 as SGHRS and CDR2 as YFSETQ. This CDR3 region has 13 residues. V was cut by 3 bases and J by 5 bases, with 11 bases left in between. Written as DNA, the CDR3 is TGCGCCAGCAGCTCAGGACAGTTGGAGACCCAGTACTTC. This gives the protein CASSSGQLETQYF.

This clonotype is termed medium-sized (0.01 to 0.1%). The chain has TRBV9 and TRBJ2-5, with TRBD1 matching over 8 bases. Germline assignment: CDR1 SGDLS and CDR2 YYNGEE. V was clipped by 3 bases and J by 5 bases; unmatched bases: 3. The CDR3 has 13 residues. The DNA for the CDR3 is TGTGCCAGCAGCGGCCGGGACAGGGAGACCCAGTACTTC. As protein: CASSGRDRETQYF.

Many counts were recorded for this clonotype. The rearrangement joins TRBV20-1 to TRBJ2-1; TRBD2 is a possible D gene (6 bases). The length of the CDR3 is 14 residues. Trimming cost V 5 bases and J 5 bases, with 16 bases left between them. Germline V gives CDR1 DFQATT, CDR2 SNEGSKA (reference sequence). The CDR3 coding sequence is TGCAGTGCTCAGAGCGGGCTGACTAACAATGAGCAGTTCTTC. It codes for CSAQSGLTNNEQFF.